This entry features one T cell receptor (beta chain) sequence. Its antigen target is currently unknown. Per-base quality was not reported, and no clone a single base away is much larger than it. TCRbeta CDR3 regions were amplified from genomic DNA using the immunoSEQ Assay, a bias-controlled multiplex PCR. The original pipeline was this. Nucleated cell counts per sample were estimated from amplification of reference gene primers within the assay. Sequence reads were collapsed and filtered to measure the absolute abundance of every unique TCRbeta CDR3 rearrangement. For each sample, productive Simpson clonality was calculated as the square root of Simpson's diversity index over productive rearrangements. TCRdb retrieved this table from immuneACCESS and kept in-frame rearrangements only. Not all clones are present; in checked studies, unresolved V genes account for under half, and no reason is known for the remainder. The DNA gave D and trimming, while V, J and clone size come from that table. This sample lists about 190,000 clones; over 75% were detected once. Jointly, the top ten make up about 6.8% of the sample.

The sample is drawn from a study of blood T cell repertoires in COVID-19 (TCRdb year 2020). For the wider study: Samples from collaborators originated in the United States, Italy and Spain and spanned both the acute and convalescent phases of COVID-19. The material from the prospective study consisted of cDNA or gDNA derived from T cells, B-cell-depleted T cells, or PBMCs. Deeply sampled blood TCRbeta repertoires from subjects exposed to, actively infected with, or recovered from COVID-19 were included in the dataset. The repertoires were released in a freely available public database intended as a resource for research on the immune response to SARS-CoV-2. The samples were drawn from two sources: the first 160 participants of the ongoing ImmuneRACE study, and over 950 subjects contributed by 6 global collaborators. The sample metadata nearly always contained a de-identified subject ID, COVID-19 status, age in years and sex. Where HLA class I and class II types were available, the types were taken from metadata supplied by the sample provider, not from assay-based typing.

Looking up the germline V gene yields CDR1 MNHEY and CDR2 SVGAGI. From cysteine to phenylalanine, the CDR3 is 14 amino acids long. Just the 42-base CDR3 DNA is kept, in frame starting at base 1. From V the trimming removes 6 bases and from J it removes 9 bases, while the gene matches leave 12 bases of the junction unaccounted for. Another Seattle source contributed samples from volunteer blood donors who had recovered from COVID-19. The collaborating institutions used their own protocols to collect whole blood in K2EDTA tubes. Collaborator samples were shipped for TCRbeta analysis as frozen whole blood, isolated PBMCs, or DNA extracted from either sample type. General conclusions and limits of the study: The quantity of clinical and demographic metadata differed by source and by participant and was supplied without curation.

Sequencing was done on a sample of peripheral blood. The receptor comes from a woman in her forties who had recovered from COVID-19. The V and J genes are TRBV6-5 and TRBJ1-1, and 8 junctional nucleotides match TRBD1. The CDR3 loop reads CASSAIGTGDKAFF. DNA sequence: TGTGCCAGCAGCGCGATTGGGACAGGTGATAAAGCTTTCTTT.